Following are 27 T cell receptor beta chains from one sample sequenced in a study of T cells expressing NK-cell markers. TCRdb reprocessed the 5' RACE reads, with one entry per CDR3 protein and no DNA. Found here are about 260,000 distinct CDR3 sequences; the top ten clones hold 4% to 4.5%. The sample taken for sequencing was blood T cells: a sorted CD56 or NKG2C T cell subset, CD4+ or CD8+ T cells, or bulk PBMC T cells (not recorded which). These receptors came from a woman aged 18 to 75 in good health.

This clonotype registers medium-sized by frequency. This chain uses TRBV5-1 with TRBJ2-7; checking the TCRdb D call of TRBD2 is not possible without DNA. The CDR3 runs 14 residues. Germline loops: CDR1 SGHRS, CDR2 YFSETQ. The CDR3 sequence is CASSLALATYEQYF.

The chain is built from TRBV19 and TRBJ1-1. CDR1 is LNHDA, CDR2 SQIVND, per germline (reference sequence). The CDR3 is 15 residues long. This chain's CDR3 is CASSIDRPMNTEAFF.

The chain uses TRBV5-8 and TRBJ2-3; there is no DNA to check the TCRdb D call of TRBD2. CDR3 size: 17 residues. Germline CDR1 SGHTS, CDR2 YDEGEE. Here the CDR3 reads CASSLSSGGSRTDTQYF.

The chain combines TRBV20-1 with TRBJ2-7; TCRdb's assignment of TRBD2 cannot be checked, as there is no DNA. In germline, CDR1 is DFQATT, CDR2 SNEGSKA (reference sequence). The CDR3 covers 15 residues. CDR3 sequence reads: CSASKTSGNTHEQYF.

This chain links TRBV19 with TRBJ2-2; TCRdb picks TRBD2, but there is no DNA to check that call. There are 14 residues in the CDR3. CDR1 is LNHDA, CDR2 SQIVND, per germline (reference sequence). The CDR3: CASSIGGVTGELFF.

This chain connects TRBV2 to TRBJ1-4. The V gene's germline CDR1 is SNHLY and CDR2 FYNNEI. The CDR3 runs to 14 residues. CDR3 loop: CASSRGIKREKLFF.

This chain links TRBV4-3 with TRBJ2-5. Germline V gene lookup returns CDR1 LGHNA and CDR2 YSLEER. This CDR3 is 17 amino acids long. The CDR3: CASSQDLTGGAGETQYF.

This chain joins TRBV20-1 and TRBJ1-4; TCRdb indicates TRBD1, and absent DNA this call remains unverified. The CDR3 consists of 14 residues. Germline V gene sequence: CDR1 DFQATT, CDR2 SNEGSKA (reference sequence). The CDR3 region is CSATRQGLNEKLFF.

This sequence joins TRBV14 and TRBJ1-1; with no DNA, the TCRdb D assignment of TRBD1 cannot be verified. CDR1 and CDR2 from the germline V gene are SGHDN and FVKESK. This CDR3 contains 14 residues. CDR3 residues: CASRKGEMNTEAFF. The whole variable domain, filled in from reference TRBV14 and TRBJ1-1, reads EAGVTQFPSHSVIEKGQTVTLRCDPISGHDNLYWYRRVMGKEIKFLLHFVKESKQDESGMPNNRFLAERTGGTYSTLKVQPAELEDSGVYFCASRKGEMNTEAFFGQGTRLTVV.

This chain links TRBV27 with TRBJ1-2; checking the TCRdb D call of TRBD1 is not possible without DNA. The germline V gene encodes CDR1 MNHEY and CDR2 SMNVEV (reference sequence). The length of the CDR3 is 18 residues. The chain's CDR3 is CASSSADRDRTPNYGYTF.

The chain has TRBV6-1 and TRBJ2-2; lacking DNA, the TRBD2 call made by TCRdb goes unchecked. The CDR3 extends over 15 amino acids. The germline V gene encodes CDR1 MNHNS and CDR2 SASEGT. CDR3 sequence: CASSRGLARTGELFF.

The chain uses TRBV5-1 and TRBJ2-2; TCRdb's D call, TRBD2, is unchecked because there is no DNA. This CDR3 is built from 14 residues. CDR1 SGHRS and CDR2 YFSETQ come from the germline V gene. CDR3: CASSPGTPTGELFF. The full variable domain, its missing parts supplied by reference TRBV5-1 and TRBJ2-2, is KAGVTQTPRYLIKTRGQQVTLSCSPISGHRSVSWYQQTPGQGLQFLFEYFSETQRNKGNFPGRFSGRQFSNSRSEMNVSTLELGDSALYLCASSPGTPTGELFFGEGSRLTVL.

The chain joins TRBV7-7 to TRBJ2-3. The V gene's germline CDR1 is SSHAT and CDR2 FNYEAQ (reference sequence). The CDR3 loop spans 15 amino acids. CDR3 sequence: CASSLGSGATDTQYF.

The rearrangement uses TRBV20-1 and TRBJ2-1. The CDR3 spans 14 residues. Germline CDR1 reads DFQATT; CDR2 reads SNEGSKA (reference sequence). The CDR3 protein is CSAVKRGSYNEQFF.

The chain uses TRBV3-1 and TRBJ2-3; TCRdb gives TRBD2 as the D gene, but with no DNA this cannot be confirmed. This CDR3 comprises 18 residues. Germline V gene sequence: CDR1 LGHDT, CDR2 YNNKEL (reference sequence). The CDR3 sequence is CASSQGKLAGGPTDTQYF.

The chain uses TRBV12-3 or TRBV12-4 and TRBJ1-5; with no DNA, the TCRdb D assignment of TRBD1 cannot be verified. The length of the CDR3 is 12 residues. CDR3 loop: CASSSPGQPQHF.

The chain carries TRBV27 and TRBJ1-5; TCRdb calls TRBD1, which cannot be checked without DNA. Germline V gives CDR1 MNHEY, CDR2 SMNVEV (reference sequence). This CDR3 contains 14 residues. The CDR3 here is CASSLSSGNQPQHF.

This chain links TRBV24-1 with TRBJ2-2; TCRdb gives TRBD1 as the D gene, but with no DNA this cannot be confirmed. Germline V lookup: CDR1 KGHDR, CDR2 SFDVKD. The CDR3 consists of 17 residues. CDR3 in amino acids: CATSDSGTGKKTGELFF.

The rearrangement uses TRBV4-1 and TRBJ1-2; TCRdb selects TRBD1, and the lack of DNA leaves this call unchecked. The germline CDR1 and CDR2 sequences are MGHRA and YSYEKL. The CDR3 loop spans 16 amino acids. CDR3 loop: CASSTHGSGTGSGYTF.

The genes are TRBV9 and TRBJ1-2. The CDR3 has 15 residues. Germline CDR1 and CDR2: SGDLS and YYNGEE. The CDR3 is CASSVAGESFGGYTF.

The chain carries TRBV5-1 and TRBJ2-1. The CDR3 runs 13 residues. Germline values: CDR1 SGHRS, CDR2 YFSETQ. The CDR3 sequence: CASRLVGSEEQFF. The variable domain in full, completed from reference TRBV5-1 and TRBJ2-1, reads KAGVTQTPRYLIKTRGQQVTLSCSPISGHRSVSWYQQTPGQGLQFLFEYFSETQRNKGNFPGRFSGRQFSNSRSEMNVSTLELGDSALYLCASRLVGSEEQFFGPGTRLTVL.

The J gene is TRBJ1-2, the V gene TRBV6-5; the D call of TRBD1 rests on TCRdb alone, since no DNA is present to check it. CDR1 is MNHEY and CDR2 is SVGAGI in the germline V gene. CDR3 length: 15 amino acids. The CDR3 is CASSYRDRAGYGYTF.

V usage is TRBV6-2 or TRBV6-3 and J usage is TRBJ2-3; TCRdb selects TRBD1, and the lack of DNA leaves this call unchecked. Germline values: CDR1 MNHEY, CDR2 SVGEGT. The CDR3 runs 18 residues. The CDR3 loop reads CASTPLRLHRSSTDTQYF.

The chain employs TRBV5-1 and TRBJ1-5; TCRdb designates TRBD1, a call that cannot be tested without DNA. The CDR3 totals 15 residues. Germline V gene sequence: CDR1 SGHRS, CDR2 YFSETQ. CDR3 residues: CASSQTGSSNQPQHF.

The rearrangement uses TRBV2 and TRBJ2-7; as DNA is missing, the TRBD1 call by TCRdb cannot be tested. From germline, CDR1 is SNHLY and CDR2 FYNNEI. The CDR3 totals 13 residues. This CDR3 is CASRGTGYDEQYF.

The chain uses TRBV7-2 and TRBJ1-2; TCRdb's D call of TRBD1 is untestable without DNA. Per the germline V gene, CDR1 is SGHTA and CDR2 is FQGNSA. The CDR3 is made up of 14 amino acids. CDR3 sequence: CASSLAGATDGYTF.

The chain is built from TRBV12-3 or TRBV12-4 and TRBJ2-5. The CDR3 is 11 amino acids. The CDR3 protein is CASSLWGTQYF.